A single sample is the source of the 11 T cell receptor beta chains below, sequenced in a study of CD8 T cells in ankylosing spondylitis. Study-wide points: The study identified a TCR beta motif of eight highly homologous variants that appeared characteristic of ankylosing spondylitis blood.

TCRdb reprocessed the 5' RACE reads with MiXCR, giving one entry per CDR3 protein. Of about 800,000 distinct CDR3 sequences in the sample, approximately 12% were seen once. No antigen is known for these receptors. Sequencing used blood, either unsorted or a sorted T cell fraction (not recorded which). These receptors were taken from a male donor with ankylosing spondylitis.

This clonotype was observed a few times. The V call is TRBV11-3, the J call TRBJ1-2, with D possibly being TRBD1 (6 bases). Germline loops: CDR1 SGHNT, CDR2 YENEEA. With 1 base removed from V and 4 bases from J, the gap between germline ends came to 16 bases. This CDR3 contains 16 residues. This CDR3 reads CASSLGRGPRLYGYTF. As DNA, the CDR3 is TGTGCCAGCAGCTTAGGTCGGGGGCCCCGCCTCTATGGCTACACCTTC. Together with reference TRBV11-3 and TRBJ1-2, the CDR3 gives the full variable domain: EAGVVQSPRYKIIEKKQPVAFWCNPISGHNTLYWYLQNLGQGPELLIRYENEEAVDDSQLPKDRFSAERLKGVDSTLKIQPAELGDSAVYLCASSLGRGPRLYGYTFGSGTRLTVV.

This clonotype was detected only a few times. The chain recombines TRBV5-1 with TRBJ2-1; 8 bases match TRBD2. CDR3 length: 16 residues. The junction had 4 bases not matched to a gene; V was cut back by 0 bases and J by 2 bases. Germline V CDR1 and CDR2: SGHRS, YFSETQ. The CDR3 DNA follows: TGCGCCAGCAGCTTGGCCGCGGGGGGTACCTACAATGAGCAGTTCTTC. As protein: CASSLAAGGTYNEQFF.

This clonotype showed up many times. The CDR3 here is CASSPTWTGLLSGSDTQYF. The CDR3 region has the DNA TGTGCCAGCAGCCCGACTTGGACAGGCCTATTATCGGGGTCAGATACGCAGTATTTT. V is TRBV4-2 and J is TRBJ2-3, with 7 bases matching TRBD1. The germline CDR1 and CDR2 sequences are LGHNA and YNFKEQ. V was pared by 4 bases and J by 4 bases, with 20 bases of the junction left unmatched. The length of the CDR3 is 19 residues.

This clonotype came up many times. This chain uses TRBV18 with TRBJ2-7, with 7 bases that match TRBD1. CDR1 is KGHSH and CDR2 is LQKENI in the germline V gene. With V trimmed by 4 bases and J by 6 bases, 6 bases remained unmatched. This CDR3 has 13 residues. CDR3 DNA sequence: TGTGCCAGCTCACTCGACAGGGAAGCCGAGCAGTACTTC. It translates to CASSLDREAEQYF.

In this sample, this clonotype turned up a few times. V usage is TRBV6-1 and J usage is TRBJ2-7, with D unresolved. The V end lost 6 bases, the J end lost 8 bases, and 20 bases lay between the germline ends. Germline V gene data show CDR1 as MNHNS and CDR2 as SASEGT. The CDR3 runs 14 residues. The CDR3 is CASSPSVQSEKQYF. CDR3 DNA sequence: TGTGCCAGCAGCCCCTCAGTCCAGTCGGAGAAGCAGTACTTC.

This clonotype came up a few times. The chain uses TRBV4-3 and TRBJ1-1; 7 bases map to TRBD1. V lost 3 bases to trimming and J lost 6 bases; unmatched junction nucleotides: 10. Looked up from germline, CDR1 is LGHNA and CDR2 is YSLEER. The CDR3 contains 15 residues. The CDR3 DNA reads as TGCGCCAGCAGCCAGCAACAGGGGACGGGGTCTGAAGCTTTCTTT. It translates to CASSQQQGTGSEAFF.

Ten or more counts support this clonotype. The chain recombines TRBV4-3 with TRBJ2-1; TRBD2 agrees at 9 bases. CDR1 and CDR2 (germline): LGHNA, YSLEER. With V trimmed by 4 bases and J by 2 bases, 3 bases remained unmatched. The CDR3 consists of 15 residues. The CDR3 loop reads CASSLRLAAYNEQFF. The CDR3 nucleotides read TGCGCCAGCAGCCTAAGACTAGCGGCCTACAATGAGCAGTTCTTC.

The chain uses TRBV20-1 and TRBJ2-7, with 10 bases aligning to TRBD2. This CDR3 region has 16 residues. Looked up from germline, CDR1 is DFQATT and CDR2 is SNEGSKA (reference sequence). The trim removed 2 bases at V and 5 bases at J, leaving 12 bases unmatched. The CDR3 sequence: CSARKVAGGLRNEQYF. CDR3 nucleotides: TGCAGTGCTAGAAAGGTAGCGGGGGGCCTACGAAACGAGCAGTACTTC.

This clonotype has a count of ten or more. The chain combines TRBV20-1 with TRBJ2-7, with D possibly matching TRBD1 (6 bases). The CDR3 contains 13 residues. Germline CDR1 and CDR2: DFQATT and SNEGSKA (reference sequence). V lost 0 bases to trimming and J lost 4 bases, with 10 bases between them. The CDR3 is CSARDFRGYEQYF. The CDR3 coding sequence is TGCAGTGCTAGAGATTTTAGGGGGTACGAGCAGTACTTC.

This clonotype showed up many times. This chain connects TRBV3-1 to TRBJ1-2; D is unresolved. Germline V lookup: CDR1 LGHDT, CDR2 YNNKEL (reference sequence). Trimming removed 0 bases at V and 8 bases at J, with 7 bases between. CDR3 length: 12 amino acids. CDR3 sequence reads: CASSQDPRGYTF. The CDR3 DNA is TGTGCCAGCAGCCAAGATCCCCGGGGCTACACCTTC.

This clonotype was detected ten times or more. The rearrangement links TRBV4-3 to TRBJ2-1; D may be TRBD2 (6 bases). CDR1 is LGHNA and CDR2 is YSLEER in the germline V gene. Trimming stripped 4 bases from V and 0 bases from J, with 10 bases between. The CDR3 consists of 15 residues. CDR3 coding DNA: TGCGCCAGCAGCCGCGGGACGAGCTCCTACAATGAGCAGTTCTTC. Its translation: CASSRGTSSYNEQFF.